Below, 14 T cell receptor beta chains from the same sample are listed, as sequenced in a study of CD4 T cells in relation to SARS-CoV-2 and coronaviruses (dated by TCRdb to the early 2020s). Library construction relied on the immunoSEQ multiplex PCR assay. The table was pulled from immuneACCESS by TCRdb, which kept in-frame rearrangements only. Such tables lose some clones; where checked, under half of the loss comes from unresolved V genes, and the rest has no known cause. For this sample the table gives approximately 64,000 clones, of which approximately 94% were detected only once. About 0.14% of the sample comes from the top ten. CD4+ T cells from unexposed donors were collected before the COVID-19 pandemic (2011-2018). The sample consisted of naive CD4+ T cells from PBMCs. What this sample's cell subset or site label stands for: naive CD4+ T cells isolated by negative enrichment. The receptors here all came from a human donor in good health.

J is TRBJ2-4 and V is TRBV19; possible D gene TRBD2, 5 bases. Looked up from germline, CDR1 is LNHDA and CDR2 is SQIVND (reference sequence). Deletions cut 1 base from V and 0 bases from J, with 13 bases between. This CDR3 has 17 residues. The CDR3 DNA is TGTGCCAGTAGTATAGCGGGGTCTATGCTAGCCAAAAACATTCAGTACTTC. Amino acids: CASSIAGSMLAKNIQYF.

The genes are TRBV5-6 and TRBJ2-1; 9 bases fit TRBD2. Germline values: CDR1 SGHDT, CDR2 YYEEEE. The CDR3 spans 14 residues. Trimming at V came to 2 bases and at J to 8 bases, leaving 5 bases not matched to a gene. CDR3 protein: CASSFLAGNYEQFF. The DNA for the CDR3 is TGTGCCAGCAGCTTTCTAGCGGGAAATTATGAGCAGTTCTTC. Supplemented by reference TRBV5-6 and TRBJ2-1, the full variable domain reads DAGVTQSPTHLIKTRGQQVTLRCSPKSGHDTVSWYQQALGQGPQFIFQYYEEEERQRGNFPDRFSGHQFPNYSSELNVNALLLGDSALYLCASSFLAGNYEQFFGPGTRLTVL.

V and J are TRBV24-1 and TRBJ2-1, with D maybe TRBD1 (6 bases). The CDR3 is made up of 19 amino acids. V lost 5 bases to trimming and J lost 1 base, with 23 bases between them. Germline CDR1 is KGHDR and CDR2 is SFDVKD. CDR3: CATSGAGTLNPTSYNEQFF. For the CDR3, the DNA is TGTGCCACCAGTGGCGCCGGGACACTAAACCCCACATCCTACAATGAGCAGTTCTTC.

The gene calls are TRBV24-1 and TRBJ2-7; the D gene could be TRBD1 or TRBD2 (5 bases each). The CDR3 runs 14 residues. CDR1 is KGHDR, CDR2 SFDVKD, per germline. Between the trimmed V and J ends, which lost 3 bases and 2 bases, there was a span of 10 bases. The CDR3 loop reads CATSDHRDAYEQYF. DNA of the CDR3: TGTGCCACCAGTGATCACCGGGACGCCTACGAGCAGTACTTC.

CDR3 coding DNA: TGCGCCAGCAGCTCGGACGGTTATAGCAATCAGCCCCAGCATTTT. It specifies CASSSDGYSNQPQHF. The chain carries TRBV5-1 and TRBJ1-5; D is unclear. V gave up 3 bases and J gave up 0 bases, with 10 bases separating them. CDR1 is SGHRS and CDR2 is YFSETQ in the germline V gene. The CDR3 has 15 residues.

The rearrangement links TRBV28 to TRBJ2-3, with 11 nucleotides matching TRBD2. CDR3 size: 15 residues. V trimming: 5 bases; J trimming: 2 bases; junction bases outside the gene matches: 3. The germline V gene has CDR1 MDHEN and CDR2 SYDVKM. The CDR3 reads CASSPGLAATDTQYF. Here the CDR3 DNA reads TGTGCCAGCAGTCCGGGACTAGCGGCCACAGATACGCAGTATTTT.

The genes are TRBV6-4 and TRBJ1-1; unclear D gene. Trimming removed 4 bases at V and 1 base at J, with 7 bases between. The CDR3 sequence is 13 residues long. In germline, CDR1 is MRHNA, CDR2 SNTAGT. The CDR3 reads CASSAETNTEAFF. DNA for the CDR3: TGTGCCAGCAGTGCAGAGACGAACACTGAAGCTTTCTTT.

In regard to this clone: The same CDR3 also results from other DNA sequences found in this sample. The V and J genes are TRBV2 and TRBJ2-7; 11 nucleotides line up with TRBD2. Losses at the gene ends were 11 bases for V and 1 base for J; bases not matched to a gene: 4. The CDR3 totals 13 residues. Germline CDR1 is SNHLY and CDR2 is FYNNEI. DNA for the CDR3: TGTGCCCGCGGGACTAGCGGTTCCTACGAGCAGTACTTC. Protein: CARGTSGSYEQYF.

V gene TRBV19 combines with J gene TRBJ2-1, with TRBD2 matching 10 bases. The CDR3 is made up of 18 amino acids. Germline assignment: CDR1 LNHDA and CDR2 SQIVND (reference sequence). The ends lost 6 bases at V and 2 bases at J; junction bases unmatched: 13. The CDR3 nucleotides are TGTGCCAGTAGCAGGTCGGGAACTAGCGGGACTACCTACAATGAGCAGTTCTTC. It specifies CASSRSGTSGTTYNEQFF.

The chain has TRBV10-1 and TRBJ2-7, with D perhaps TRBD1 or TRBD2 (5 bases each). Trimming left V 3 bases short and J 4 bases short, with 19 bases between. Germline V gives CDR1 WNHNN, CDR2 SYGVQD (reference sequence). CDR3 size: 16 residues. DNA for the CDR3: TGCGCCAGCAGTGACTCGAGGGGACCCAACCCATACGAGCAGTACTTC. This sequence encodes CASSDSRGPNPYEQYF.

The chain joins TRBV6-5 to TRBJ1-4, with TRBD1 matching 7 bases. Germline assignment: CDR1 MNHEY and CDR2 SVGAGI. The CDR3 is 15 residues long. J lost 8 bases, V lost 6 bases, and 12 bases had no gene match. CDR3 amino acids: CASSLPDRRKEKLFF. In DNA, the CDR3 is TGTGCCAGCAGCCTCCCGGACAGGCGGAAGGAAAAACTGTTTTTT.

The chain is built from TRBV9 and TRBJ2-7, with D possibly TRBD2 on 7 matching bases. V lost 4 bases and J lost 4, with 12 bases in between. Germline-derived CDR1 and CDR2 are SGDLS and YYNGEE. The CDR3 spans 13 residues. CDR3 nucleotides: TGTGCCAGCAGCCCGGAGGGGGGGTACGAGCAGTACTTC. This encodes CASSPEGGYEQYF.

The gene calls are TRBV12-3 or TRBV12-4 and TRBJ2-2; no clear D gene. Trimming took 5 bases from V and 8 from J, leaving 12 bases between them. This CDR3 has 13 amino acids. The CDR3 here is CASSLDLRGELFF. CDR3 nucleotide sequence: TGTGCCAGCAGTCTCGACCTTCGGGGGGAGCTGTTTTTT.

This clone was seen a single time. The sample has other DNA sequences that encode this CDR3 too. The gene calls are TRBV2 and TRBJ2-7, with D unclear. Germline V gene data show CDR1 as SNHLY and CDR2 as FYNNEI. Between the trimmed V and J ends, which lost 6 bases and 0 bases, there was a span of 3 bases. CDR3 length equals 11 residues. CDR3 nucleotides: TGTGCCAGCAGCCGCTCCTACGAGCAGTACTTC. Protein product: CASSRSYEQYF. The complete variable domain, with remaining parts taken from reference TRBV2 and TRBJ2-7, reads EPEVTQTPSHQVTQMGQEVILRCVPISNHLYFYWYRQILGQKVEFLVSFYNNEISEKSEIFDDQFSVERPDGSNFTLKIRSTKLEDSAMYFCASSRSYEQYFGPGTRLTVT.